These 29 T cell receptor beta chains were all obtained from the same sample, sequenced in a study of CD4 T cells in relation to SARS-CoV-2 and coronaviruses. Profiled with immunoSEQ multiplex PCR; TCRdb holds only in-frame clones, not every one. Here the sample spans 21,000 or so clones, approximately 82% being singletons. No antigen has been assigned to these receptors. CD4+ T cells from unexposed donors were obtained before the COVID-19 pandemic (2011-2018). After about 10 days of culture, CD4+ T cells were isolated. The sample comprised CD4+ T cells from PBMCs, cultured in vitro. Receptors originate from a human donor in good health.

The chain couples TRBV18 to TRBJ1-6, with 7 bases lining up with TRBD1. V was clipped by 3 bases and J by 5 bases; unmatched bases: 4. CDR3 length: 15 amino acids. Germline V gene lookup returns CDR1 KGHSH and CDR2 LQKENI. The CDR3 DNA is TGTGCCAGCTCACCTGGGACAGCAGATAATTCACCCCTCCACTTT. Its protein is CASSPGTADNSPLHF.

V usage is TRBV5-1 and J usage is TRBJ1-4, with D perhaps matching TRBD1 (5 bases). This CDR3 region has 15 residues. The germline CDR1 and CDR2 sequences are SGHRS and YFSETQ. Trimming took 4 bases from V and 7 from J, leaving 17 bases between them. The CDR3 sequence: CASSRRGGAVEKLFF. The CDR3 region has the DNA TGCGCCAGCAGCCGCCGGGGAGGGGCTGTTGAAAAACTGTTTTTT.

This rearrangement joins TRBV12-5 to TRBJ1-5; 9 bases fit TRBD1. Germline V gene lookup returns CDR1 LGHNT and CDR2 FRNRAP. V gave up 6 bases and J gave up 1 base; unmatched junction bases: 10. The length of the CDR3 is 17 residues. The chain's CDR3 is CASGYNSQGASNQPQHF. CDR3 DNA: TGTGCTAGTGGCTATAACTCACAGGGGGCCAGCAATCAGCCCCAGCATTTT.

The V call is TRBV6-6, the J call TRBJ2-1; 8 bases line up with TRBD1. The CDR3 runs 16 residues. J was trimmed by 4 bases and V by 7 bases; bases with no gene match: 12. CDR1 and CDR2 from the germline V gene are MNHNY and SVGAGI (reference sequence). The CDR3 loop reads CASTLLTGARYNEQFF. DNA for the CDR3: TGTGCCAGCACACTACTGACAGGGGCTCGGTACAATGAGCAGTTCTTC.

The rearrangement joins TRBV7-2 to TRBJ2-7; possibly TRBD2 for D (6 bases). The V gene's germline CDR1 is SGHTA and CDR2 FQGNSA. This CDR3 region has 15 residues. V was trimmed by 5 bases and J by 1 base, leaving 15 bases between them. Here the CDR3 reads CASSTTSISSYEQYF. The CDR3 DNA reads as TGTGCCAGCAGCACAACTAGCATCTCTTCCTACGAGCAGTACTTC. The entire variable domain, with the rest obtained from reference TRBV7-2 and TRBJ2-7, is as follows: GAGVSQSPSNKVTEKGKDVELRCDPISGHTALYWYRQSLGQGLEFLIYFQGNSAPDKSGLPSDRFSAERTGGSVSTLTIQRTQQEDSAVYLCASSTTSISSYEQYFGPGTRLTVT.

This chain joins TRBV30 and TRBJ2-7; 8 bases match TRBD1. There are 13 residues in the CDR3. Trimming cost V 2 bases and J 3 bases; bases outside gene matches: 3. The germline V gene encodes CDR1 GTSNPN and CDR2 SVGIG (reference sequence). The CDR3 bases are TGTGCCTGGAGTCCGGACAGGGTCTACGAGCAGTACTTC. This encodes CAWSPDRVYEQYF.

This sequence joins TRBV6-5 and TRBJ2-3, with TRBD1 identical over 7 bases. V shed 8 bases and J 4 bases; nucleotides not matched to a gene: 9. This CDR3 is built from 14 residues. The V gene's germline CDR1 is MNHEY and CDR2 SVGAGI. The CDR3 nucleotides read TGTGCCAGCGGCCGGGACAGAGGTTCAGATACGCAGTATTTT. Amino acids: CASGRDRGSDTQYF.

This clone was detected only once. V is TRBV5-1 and J is TRBJ1-6, with D uncertain. This CDR3 is built from 16 residues. Per the germline V gene, CDR1 is SGHRS and CDR2 is YFSETQ. Trimming stripped 0 bases from V and 0 bases from J, with 7 bases between. CDR3: CASSLGESSYNSPLHF. CDR3 DNA: TGCGCCAGCAGCTTGGGGGAGAGCTCCTATAATTCACCCCTCCACTTT.

V is TRBV19 and J is TRBJ2-7; D uncertain. From germline, CDR1 is LNHDA and CDR2 SQIVND (reference sequence). Trimming pared 3 bases from V and 3 bases from J, leaving 9 bases between. CDR3 length: 13 amino acids. CDR3 nucleotide sequence: TGTGCCAGTAGTATGGACCCCTTCTACGAGCAGTACTTC. As protein: CASSMDPFYEQYF. Filled out from reference TRBV19 and TRBJ2-7, the complete variable domain reads DGGITQSPKYLFRKEGQNVTLSCEQNLNHDAMYWYRQDPGQGLRLIYYSQIVNDFQKGDIAEGYSVSREKKESFPLTVTSAQKNPTAFYLCASSMDPFYEQYFGPGTRLTVT.

This rearrangement joins TRBV19 to TRBJ1-5, with D possibly TRBD1 on 5 matching bases. Per germline, CDR1 LNHDA and CDR2 SQIVND (reference sequence). V shed 3 bases and J shed 4 bases, with 13 bases lying between them. The CDR3 length is 15 residues. The CDR3 protein is CASSIPPTANQPQHF. In nucleotides, the CDR3 is TGTGCCAGTAGTATCCCCCCGACAGCTAATCAGCCCCAGCATTTT.

The genes are TRBV7-9 and TRBJ2-3; 7 bases line up with TRBD2. V gave up 3 bases and J gave up 2 bases; unmatched junction bases: 5. The CDR3 runs to 15 residues. CDR1 SEHNR and CDR2 FQNEAQ come from the germline V gene (reference sequence). As DNA, the CDR3 is TGTGCCAGCAGCTTTGACGGGACTACCACAGATACGCAGTATTTT. Protein sequence: CASSFDGTTTDTQYF.

The gene calls are TRBV6-5 and TRBJ1-1, with no clear D. V lost 6 bases and J lost 0, with 8 bases in between. This CDR3 spans 13 amino acids. CDR1 MNHEY and CDR2 SVGAGI come from the germline V gene. This CDR3 reads CASRPDMNTEAFF. CDR3 DNA: TGTGCCAGCAGACCTGACATGAACACTGAAGCTTTCTTT.

CDR3 in DNA: TGTGCCATCAGTGTAAATACCGGGACTAGCGGAAGCTCCTACAATGAGCAGTTCTTC. Translation gives CAISVNTGTSGSSYNEQFF. The rearrangement joins TRBV10-3 to TRBJ2-1, with TRBD2 matching over 11 bases. The CDR3 has 19 amino acids. Germline CDR1 and CDR2: ENHRY and SYGVKD. The V segment lost 4 bases and the J segment 0 bases; nucleotides outside the gene matches: 11.

Only a few counts were recorded for this clone. V and J are TRBV5-5 and TRBJ1-4, with 7 bases matching TRBD1. The CDR3 is 16 residues long. Germline CDR1 is SGHKS and CDR2 is YYEKEE (reference sequence). Unmatched junction bases numbered 12, after V lost 4 bases and J lost 6 bases. CDR3 in DNA: TGTGCCAGCAGCGCAGGCGACAGGGATTGGGATGAAAAACTGTTTTTT. Its translation is CASSAGDRDWDEKLFF.

The V and J genes are TRBV25-1 and TRBJ2-7; 7 bases are shared with TRBD2. Germline V gene data show CDR1 as MGHDK and CDR2 as SYGVNS. The V gene end was trimmed by 4 bases and the J gene end by 1 base; junction bases not matched to a gene: 7. The CDR3 sequence is 15 residues long. The CDR3 DNA follows: TGTGCCAGCAGTGCCTCCGGGACTACTTCCTACGAGCAGTACTTC. Translating it yields CASSASGTTSYEQYF.

This chain uses TRBV7-2 with TRBJ2-3; D call uncertain. The CDR3 runs to 14 residues. Germline CDR1 and CDR2: SGHTA and FQGNSA. The V end lost 6 bases, the J end lost 4 bases, and 14 bases lay between the germline ends. CDR3 DNA sequence: TGTGCCAGCAGGTCGACTGCGGATGCAGATACGCAGTATTTT. Its protein product is CASRSTADADTQYF.

V is TRBV5-1 and J is TRBJ1-4, with unresolved D. The CDR3 consists of 17 residues. Trimming cost V 0 bases and J 1 base, with 13 bases left between them. Germline CDR1 reads SGHRS; CDR2 reads YFSETQ. The CDR3 nucleotides read TGCGCCAGCAGCTTGGTAAATGTAGTGGGAACTAATGAAAAACTGTTTTTT. It translates to CASSLVNVVGTNEKLFF.

The chain uses TRBV12-3 or TRBV12-4 and TRBJ1-1, with D possibly matching TRBD1 (5 bases). The CDR3 has 13 amino acids. V lost 3 bases and J 6 bases, leaving 11 bases between the germline ends. The DNA of the CDR3 is TGTGCCAGCAGTTTCCAGGGACGCGCTGAAGCTTTCTTT. This encodes CASSFQGRAEAFF.

This chain links TRBV7-9 with TRBJ1-1, with unresolved D. CDR1 SEHNR and CDR2 FQNEAQ come from the germline V gene (reference sequence). This CDR3 is built from 13 residues. The V and J ends lost 5 bases and 1 base respectively, with 8 bases between them. The CDR3 is CASSNEGNTEAFF. The CDR3 coding sequence is TGTGCCAGCAGCAACGAGGGGAACACTGAAGCTTTCTTT.

The rearrangement links TRBV6-5 to TRBJ2-5, with D perhaps assigned TRBD1 or TRBD2 (5 bases each). Germline lookup yields CDR1 MNHEY and CDR2 SVGAGI. The CDR3 contains 12 residues. Between the trimmed V and J ends, which lost 6 bases and 4 bases, there was a span of 9 bases. The CDR3 reads CASSTRGETQYF. The DNA of the CDR3 is TGTGCCAGCAGCACTAGGGGAGAGACCCAGTACTTC.

J is TRBJ1-2 and V is TRBV12-3 or TRBV12-4; no clear D. V lost 7 bases, J lost 8 bases, and 14 bases lay in between. The CDR3 covers 12 residues. Here the CDR3 reads CASTQTSAGYTF. The CDR3 coding sequence is TGTGCCAGCACCCAAACCAGCGCGGGCTACACCTTC.

The CDR3 nucleotides are TGTGCCAGCAGCTTAGGACAGGTAGAGACCCAGTACTTC. Its protein product is CASSLGQVETQYF. This chain connects TRBV11-2 to TRBJ2-5, with TRBD1 as a possible D gene (6 bases). This CDR3 spans 13 amino acids. In germline, CDR1 is SGHAT, CDR2 FQNNGV. Trimming removed 1 base from V and 4 bases from J, with 7 bases in between.

V gene TRBV6-5 combines with J gene TRBJ2-3, with D maybe TRBD1 (5 bases). Trimming took off 8 bases at V and 0 bases at J, with 6 bases between the two ends. Germline V gene lookup returns CDR1 MNHEY and CDR2 SVGAGI. This CDR3 has 12 residues. CDR3 protein: CASRQSTDTQYF. The CDR3 DNA reads TGTGCCAGCCGACAGAGCACAGATACGCAGTATTTT.

This clone was picked up a small number of times. V is TRBV3-1 (or the pseudogene TRBV3-2) and J is TRBJ1-5; unclear D gene. This CDR3 is 12 amino acids long. Deletions cut 1 base from V and 2 bases from J, with 0 bases between. Germline assignment: CDR1 LGHDT and CDR2 YNNKEL (reference sequence). The CDR3 sequence is CASSQGNQPQHF. As DNA, the CDR3 is TGTGCCAGCAGCCAAGGCAATCAGCCCCAGCATTTT.

This chain uses TRBV18 with TRBJ1-5, with D perhaps TRBD1 (6 bases). Germline loops: CDR1 KGHSH, CDR2 LQKENI. With 3 bases removed from V and 4 bases from J, the gap between germline ends came to 13 bases. This CDR3 region has 15 residues. CDR3 sequence reads: CASSPSGVGNQPQHF. The CDR3, as DNA: TGTGCCAGCTCACCTTCAGGGGTCGGGAATCAGCCCCAGCATTTT. Full variable domain (rest looked up from reference TRBV18 and TRBJ1-5): NAGVMQNPRHLVRRRGQEARLRCSPMKGHSHVYWYRQLPEEGLKFMVYLQKENIIDESGMPKERFSAEFPKEGPSILRIQQVVRGDSAAYFCASSPSGVGNQPQHFGDGTRLSIL.

V usage is TRBV28 and J usage is TRBJ2-1; no clear D. Germline V lookup: CDR1 MDHEN, CDR2 SYDVKM. CDR3 length: 12 amino acids. Trimming removed 5 bases at V and 2 bases at J, with 4 bases between. The CDR3 loop is CASSRAYNEQFF. CDR3 sequence (DNA): TGTGCCAGCAGTCGGGCCTACAATGAGCAGTTCTTC.

J is TRBJ1-6 and V is TRBV7-2, with 7 nucleotides matching TRBD1. The V and J ends lost 1 base and 9 bases, in that order; junction bases with no gene match: 6. This CDR3 comprises 15 residues. Germline assignment: CDR1 SGHTA and CDR2 FQGNSA. The CDR3 DNA reads TGTGCCAGCAGCTTAGGACAGGGCGGGTCTTCACCCCTCCACTTT. Amino acids: CASSLGQGGSSPLHF.

This chain links TRBV6-5 with TRBJ1-5; D might be TRBD1 (6 bases). CDR1 and CDR2 (germline): MNHEY, SVGAGI. The CDR3 runs to 14 residues. V gave up 5 bases and J gave up 4 bases, with 12 bases separating them. CDR3 region: CASSPRGTNQPQHF. CDR3 nucleotide sequence: TGTGCCAGCAGTCCCAGGGGCACGAATCAGCCCCAGCATTTT.

This clone has a single count. The V call is TRBV10-1, the J call TRBJ2-1; TRBD1 might be the D (5 bases). V was trimmed by 2 bases and J by 8 bases, leaving 22 bases between them. The V gene's germline CDR1 is WNHNN and CDR2 SYGVQD (reference sequence). The CDR3 extends over 17 amino acids. The CDR3, as DNA: TGCGCCAGCAGTGAGCAAGGGGCCAGGTCGGGTTCGGATGAGCAGTTCTTC. It specifies CASSEQGARSGSDEQFF.